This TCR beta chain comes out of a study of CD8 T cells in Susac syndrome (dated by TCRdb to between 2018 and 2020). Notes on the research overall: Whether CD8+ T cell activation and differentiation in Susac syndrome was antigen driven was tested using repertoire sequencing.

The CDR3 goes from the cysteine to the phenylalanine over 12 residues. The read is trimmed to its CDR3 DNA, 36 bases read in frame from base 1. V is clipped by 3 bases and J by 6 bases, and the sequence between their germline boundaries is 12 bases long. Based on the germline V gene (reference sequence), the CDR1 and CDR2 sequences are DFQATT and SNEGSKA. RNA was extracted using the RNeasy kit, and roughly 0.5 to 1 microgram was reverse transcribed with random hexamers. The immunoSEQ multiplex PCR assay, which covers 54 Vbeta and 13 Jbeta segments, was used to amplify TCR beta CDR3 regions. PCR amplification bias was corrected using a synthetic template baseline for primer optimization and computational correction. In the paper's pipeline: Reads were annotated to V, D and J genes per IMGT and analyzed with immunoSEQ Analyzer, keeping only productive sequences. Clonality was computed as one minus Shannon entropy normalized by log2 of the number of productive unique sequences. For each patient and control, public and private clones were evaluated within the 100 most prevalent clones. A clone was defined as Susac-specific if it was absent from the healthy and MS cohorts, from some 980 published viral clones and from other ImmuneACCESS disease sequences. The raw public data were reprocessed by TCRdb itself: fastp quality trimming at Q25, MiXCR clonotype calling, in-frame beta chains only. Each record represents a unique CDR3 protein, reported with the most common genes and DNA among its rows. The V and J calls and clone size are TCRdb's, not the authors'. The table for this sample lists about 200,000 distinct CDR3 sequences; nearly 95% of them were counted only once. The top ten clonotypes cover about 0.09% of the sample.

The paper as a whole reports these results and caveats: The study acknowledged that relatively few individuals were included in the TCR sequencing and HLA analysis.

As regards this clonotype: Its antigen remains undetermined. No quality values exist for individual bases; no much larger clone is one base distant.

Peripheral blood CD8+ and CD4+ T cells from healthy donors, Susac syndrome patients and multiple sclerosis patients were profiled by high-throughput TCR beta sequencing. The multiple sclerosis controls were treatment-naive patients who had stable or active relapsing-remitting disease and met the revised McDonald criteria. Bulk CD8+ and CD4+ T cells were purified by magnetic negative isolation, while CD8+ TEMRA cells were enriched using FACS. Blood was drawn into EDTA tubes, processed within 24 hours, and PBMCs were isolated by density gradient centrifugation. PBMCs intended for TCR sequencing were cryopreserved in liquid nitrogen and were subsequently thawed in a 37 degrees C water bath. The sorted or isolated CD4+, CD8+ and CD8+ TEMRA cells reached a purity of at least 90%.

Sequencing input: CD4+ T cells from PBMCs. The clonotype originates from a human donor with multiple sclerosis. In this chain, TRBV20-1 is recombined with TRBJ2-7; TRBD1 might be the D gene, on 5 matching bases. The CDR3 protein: CSASHRFSEQYF. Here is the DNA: TGCAGTGCTAGTCACAGGTTCAGCGAGCAGTACTTC.